The sequence of this TCR beta chain was determined in a study of post-analysis software for immune sequencing data. Study observations and caveats: Compared with controls, patients had more of 4 or 5 TRBV segments, including TRBV5-6, TRBV5-1 and TRBV20-1.

The germline V gene has CDR1 MGHRA and CDR2 YSYEKL. V trimming: 1 base; J trimming: 1 base; junction bases outside the gene matches: 4. CDR3 length: 17 residues. This clonotype is a singleton in its sample. The antigen is not known. cDNA libraries for TCR beta contained unique molecular identifiers. TCRdb ran MiXCR on the PCR reads and lists one entry per CDR3 protein. There are 750,000 to 950,000 distinct CDR3 sequences in the sample; about 57% occur only once, and approximately 4.3% lies in the top ten. This TCR derives from a girl aged 5-17 years with multiple sclerosis. This chain joins TRBV4-1 and TRBJ2-4; 10 nucleotides align to TRBD2. Sequenced input: blood. The CDR3 DNA follows: TGCGCCAGCAGCCAAGGGGCAGCGGGGGGGGCCAAAAACATTCAGTACTTC. It codes for CASSQGAAGGAKNIQYF.